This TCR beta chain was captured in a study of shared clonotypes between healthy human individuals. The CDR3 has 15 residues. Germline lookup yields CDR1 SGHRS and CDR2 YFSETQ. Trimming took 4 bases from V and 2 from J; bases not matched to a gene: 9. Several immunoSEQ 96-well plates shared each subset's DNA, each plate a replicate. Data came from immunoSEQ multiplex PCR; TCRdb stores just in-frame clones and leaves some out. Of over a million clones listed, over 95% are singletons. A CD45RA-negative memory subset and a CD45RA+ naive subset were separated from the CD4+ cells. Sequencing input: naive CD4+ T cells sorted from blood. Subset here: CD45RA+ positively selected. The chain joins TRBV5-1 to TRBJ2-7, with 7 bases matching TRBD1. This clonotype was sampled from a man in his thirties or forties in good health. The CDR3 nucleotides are TGCGCCAGCAGCCCAAGACAGGGTAGCACCTACGAGCAGTACTTC. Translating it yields CASSPRQGSTYEQYF.